These 18 T cell receptor beta chains were all obtained from the same sample, sequenced in a study of blood T cell repertoires in COVID-19. Profiling relied on immunoSEQ multiplex PCR, and the TCRdb table lists in-frame clones only, not all of them. Of approximately 200,000 clones detected, about 87% appear once; the ten largest clones hold more than 3.5%. Sequenced material: peripheral blood. Receptor source: a woman aged 25 to 39 with acute or convalescent COVID-19.

The chain combines TRBV28 with TRBJ1-4, with a possible D match to TRBD1 (6 bases). CDR1 MDHEN and CDR2 SYDVKM come from the germline V gene. The ends were cut back, 5 bases at V and 1 base at J, with 17 bases in the middle. This CDR3 region has 17 residues. The CDR3 nucleotides read TGTGCCAGCAGTCAAATCGGGCAAGGGGGAACTAATGAAAAACTGTTTTTT. Its translation: CASSQIGQGGTNEKLFF.

In its sample, this clone was seen a few times. CDR3 DNA: TGTGCCATCAGCCCGGGGGTAGGGCGCACCTTC. Translated: CAISPGVGRTF. This chain links TRBV10-3 with TRBJ1-2, with D tentatively TRBD1 (5 bases). The V end was cut by 6 bases, the J end by 13 bases, with 15 bases between. The CDR3 has 11 residues. Germline CDR1 is ENHRY and CDR2 is SYGVKD.

The rearrangement joins TRBV6-5 to TRBJ2-7, with 8 bases aligning to TRBD2. The V gene's germline CDR1 is MNHEY and CDR2 SVGAGI. This CDR3 has 14 residues. The V segment lost 7 bases and the J segment 4 bases; nucleotides outside the gene matches: 9. The CDR3 DNA reads TGTGCCAGCACCGGCCGGACTAGCAGTTACGAGCAGTACTTC. Encoded protein: CASTGRTSSYEQYF.

The chain joins TRBV3-1 (or the pseudogene TRBV3-2) to TRBJ2-1; perhaps TRBD1 as D (5 bases). The V end was cut by 4 bases, the J end by 10 bases, with 20 bases between. Germline CDR1 reads LGHDT; CDR2 reads YNNKEL (reference sequence). This CDR3 comprises 15 residues. The CDR3, as DNA: TGTGCCAGCAGCCTACCAGGGCCCGGCGTTAGCGAGCAGTTCTTC. Amino acid sequence: CASSLPGPGVSEQFF.

A few counts support this clone. The V call is TRBV6-6, the J call TRBJ2-4; 9 bases fit TRBD2. Trimming took 7 bases from V and 0 from J; bases not matched to a gene: 4. Germline CDR1 is MNHNY and CDR2 is SVGAGI (reference sequence). This CDR3 is built from 15 residues. The CDR3 here is CASKRGELAKNIQYF. As DNA, the CDR3 is TGTGCCAGCAAGCGGGGGGAACTAGCCAAAAACATTCAGTACTTC.

The V call is TRBV27, the J call TRBJ1-6; possibly TRBD1 for D (6 bases). The CDR3 loop spans 15 amino acids. Trimming removed 11 bases from V and 7 bases from J, with 21 bases in between. Germline V gives CDR1 MNHEY, CDR2 SMNVEV (reference sequence). The CDR3 region is CARGGAGYGNSPLHF. The CDR3 DNA is TGTGCCCGCGGGGGGGCGGGGTACGGGAATTCACCCCTCCACTTT.

The chain joins TRBV15 to TRBJ1-2; maybe TRBD1 (5 bases). This CDR3 is built from 15 residues. Trimming removed 0 bases from V and 4 bases from J, with 12 bases in between. Germline CDR1 is LNHNV and CDR2 is YYDKDF (reference sequence). In DNA form, the CDR3 reads TGTGCCACCAGCAGAGATCTAGGGGCCCCCTATGGCTACACCTTC. This encodes CATSRDLGAPYGYTF.

V gene TRBV28 combines with J gene TRBJ1-5; D is ambiguous. The V end lost 5 bases, the J end lost 7 bases, and 9 bases lay between the germline ends. This CDR3 has 12 residues. Germline V gives CDR1 MDHEN, CDR2 SYDVKM. The CDR3 protein is CASSTPSQPQHF. CDR3 bases: TGTGCCAGCAGTACTCCGTCCCAGCCCCAGCATTTT.

The chain uses TRBV5-4 and TRBJ1-1; TRBD1 aligns across 12 bases. The V gene's germline CDR1 is SGHNT and CDR2 YYREEE (reference sequence). Germline trimming cut 0 bases from V and 5 bases from J; bases unmatched to any gene: 5. This CDR3 region has 16 residues. This CDR3 is CASSLAGQGAGTEAFF. The CDR3 DNA reads as TGTGCCAGCAGCTTGGCGGGACAGGGGGCCGGTACTGAAGCTTTCTTT. Drawing the rest from reference TRBV5-4 and TRBJ1-1, the complete variable domain is ETGVTQSPTHLIKTRGQQVTLRCSSQSGHNTVSWYQQALGQGPQFIFQYYREEENGRGNFPPRFSGLQFPNYSSELNVNALELDDSALYLCASSLAGQGAGTEAFFGQGTRLTVV.

CDR3 bases: TGTGCCAGCAGCTTAGCCACATACGAGCAGTACTTC. The encoded protein is CASSLATYEQYF. The chain combines TRBV7-2 with TRBJ2-7; the D is unclear. In germline, CDR1 is SGHTA, CDR2 FQGNSA. The CDR3 covers 12 residues. V was trimmed by 0 bases and J by 4 bases, leaving 4 bases between them.

This rearrangement joins TRBV28 to TRBJ2-1, with 9 bases identical to TRBD1. With 2 bases clipped from V and 10 bases from J, the junction kept 12 bases outside the gene matches. This CDR3 contains 16 residues. Germline loops: CDR1 MDHEN, CDR2 SYDVKM. This CDR3 reads CASSLQPGQGPIEQFF. The CDR3 DNA sequence: TGTGCCAGCAGTTTACAGCCGGGACAGGGTCCGATCGAGCAGTTCTTC.

The V gene is TRBV9, the J gene TRBJ2-3; TRBD2 aligns across 11 bases. V was clipped by 0 bases and J by 4 bases; unmatched bases: 7. The CDR3 contains 17 residues. CDR1 and CDR2 from the germline V gene are SGDLS and YYNGEE. The CDR3 nucleotides are TGTGCCAGCAGCGTAGCTACGGGACTAGCGGTTCCAGATACGCAGTATTTT. Translating it yields CASSVATGLAVPDTQYF.

The rearrangement joins TRBV30 to TRBJ1-1, with unresolved D. The V gene lost 6 bases and the J gene lost 5 bases, with 13 bases spanning the gap. Germline CDR1 GTSNPN, CDR2 SVGIG (reference sequence). The CDR3 totals 12 residues. The CDR3 protein is CACKNPETEAFF. As DNA, the CDR3 is TGTGCCTGTAAAAACCCAGAAACTGAAGCTTTCTTT.

The gene calls are TRBV28 and TRBJ2-7; tentative D call: TRBD1 (6 bases). Germline loops: CDR1 MDHEN, CDR2 SYDVKM. The V end lost 3 bases, the J end lost 2 bases, and 17 bases lay between the germline ends. CDR3 length: 16 residues. The CDR3 region is CASSFGPGQRTYEQYF. The DNA of the CDR3 is TGTGCCAGCAGTTTTGGGCCGGGACAAAGGACCTACGAGCAGTACTTC.

This clone has a single count. The chain employs TRBV28 and TRBJ1-2; D is perhaps TRBD1 (6 bases). V was clipped by 7 bases and J by 3 bases, with 18 bases between them. The CDR3 is 15 residues long. Germline V gives CDR1 MDHEN, CDR2 SYDVKM. The CDR3 spells CASIRGRNRDYGYTF. In DNA, the CDR3 is TGTGCCAGCATCAGGGGCCGCAACCGAGACTATGGCTACACCTTC.

This clone showed up just a few times. The chain employs TRBV28 and TRBJ2-7; perhaps TRBD1 as D (6 bases). The CDR3 consists of 16 residues. With 6 bases removed from V and 3 bases from J, the gap between germline ends came to 21 bases. CDR1 and CDR2 from the germline V gene are MDHEN and SYDVKM. The CDR3 DNA reads as TGTGCCAGCAGAAATACCTTCCGGGACACCTACTACGAGCAGTACTTC. Translating it yields CASRNTFRDTYYEQYF. Variable domain in full (rest from reference TRBV28 and TRBJ2-7): DVKVTQSSRYLVKRTGEKVFLECVQDMDHENMFWYRQDPGLGLRLIYFSYDVKMKEKGDIPEGYSVSREKKERFSLILESASTNQTSMYLCASRNTFRDTYYEQYFGPGTRLTVT.

The CDR3 is CASSPQGGYEQYF. For the CDR3, the DNA is TGCGCCAGCAGCCCCCAGGGGGGTTACGAGCAGTACTTC. The chain joins TRBV5-1 to TRBJ2-7; possible D gene TRBD1, 7 bases. This CDR3 comprises 13 residues. Germline-derived CDR1 and CDR2 are SGHRS and YFSETQ. Trimming removed 4 bases from V and 4 bases from J, with 12 bases in between.

The CDR3 bases are TGCGCCAGCAGCGGACAGTATAACACTGAAGCTTTCTTT. It codes for CASSGQYNTEAFF. This chain joins TRBV10-2 and TRBJ1-1, with D maybe TRBD1 (6 bases). Germline V gene data show CDR1 as WSHSY and CDR2 as SAAADI. With 6 bases removed from V and 2 bases from J, the gap between germline ends came to 10 bases. The CDR3 runs to 13 residues.